The source of this T cell receptor beta chain is a study of cytomegalovirus exposure and HLA in healthy donors. Study-level results: Further analysis, carried out later, found HLA-associated TCR beta chains more clonally expanded than equally common other chains. In vitro, three CMV-associated chains proved specific for CMV antigens.

The V gene's germline CDR1 is MGHRA and CDR2 YSYEKL. This CDR3 region has 14 residues. Germline trimming cut 4 bases from V and 5 bases from J; bases unmatched to any gene: 7. Points on this clone: Antigen specificity is unknown.

Both 60 Vbeta primers and 13 Jbeta primers went into the PCR. Profiled with immunoSEQ multiplex PCR; TCRdb holds only in-frame clones, not every one. The sample table includes about 64,000 clones. Sequences were obtained from PBMCs. This receptor was taken from a woman aged 18-35 years in good health and CMV-seronegative. The chain joins TRBV4-1 to TRBJ1-1; 7 nucleotides align to TRBD1. DNA of the CDR3: TGCGCCAGCAGCCTCTCGACAGGGCTGACTGAAGCTTTCTTT. This gives the protein CASSLSTGLTEAFF.